This passage covers 28 T cell receptor beta chains from one sample sequenced in a study of beta chain features in type 1 diabetes. The entirety of the isolated RNA underwent reverse transcription, so expressed TCRB transcripts were sequenced. Sequencing was performed with immunoSEQ multiplex PCR; in TCRdb, only in-frame clones are kept and a portion is missing. The sample lists fewer than 500,000 clones, more than 11% seen once, with about 0.034% in the top ten. Specimen: naive CD4+ T cells from blood. The receptor set was obtained from a man aged 25-45 years in good health.

This clone occurred a few times. CDR3 loop: CASALKAATEAFF. The CDR3 DNA reads as TGTGCCAGCGCGTTAAAGGCGGCCACTGAAGCTTTCTTT. V usage is TRBV7-2 and J usage is TRBJ1-1; D unresolved. Germline CDR1 reads SGHTA; CDR2 reads FQGNSA. V was clipped by 8 bases and J by 4 bases, with 14 bases between them. This CDR3 spans 13 amino acids.

This clone was found a few times. The rearrangement links TRBV14 to TRBJ2-1; the match to TRBD1 covers 7 bases. The CDR3 has 16 amino acids. The junction had 10 bases not matched to a gene; V was cut back by 2 bases and J by 6 bases. Germline values: CDR1 SGHDN, CDR2 FVKESK. The CDR3 bases are TGTGCCAGCAGCCAATTACTAGGGGGCTTCTTCAATGAGCAGTTCTTC. Translated: CASSQLLGGFFNEQFF.

This clone was detected a few times. The genes are TRBV11-2 and TRBJ2-3; 9 nucleotides agree with TRBD2. Germline V gene lookup returns CDR1 SGHAT and CDR2 FQNNGV. The CDR3 consists of 15 residues. The trim removed 6 bases at V and 8 bases at J, leaving 12 bases unmatched. The CDR3 DNA is TGTGCCAGCAGTAGGGCTAGCGGGGATCGAGGTACGCAGTATTTT. Residues: CASSRASGDRGTQYF.

The chain couples TRBV6-5 to TRBJ2-3; possibly TRBD2 for D (7 bases). The CDR3 consists of 15 residues. Looked up from germline, CDR1 is MNHEY and CDR2 is SVGAGI. Trimming cost V 5 bases and J 6 bases, with 18 bases left between them. CDR3 DNA: TGTGCCAGCAGTAAGACCTGGGGGGGCCGGGATACGCAGTATTTT. Translation gives CASSKTWGGRDTQYF.

The chain recombines TRBV6-6 with TRBJ2-1; 7 nucleotides line up with TRBD2. The CDR3 is 15 amino acids. Germline V lookup: CDR1 MNHNY, CDR2 SVGAGI (reference sequence). The trim removed 4 bases at V and 5 bases at J, leaving 8 bases unmatched. CDR3 amino acids: CASSSGLGADNEQFF. The CDR3 DNA reads as TGTGCCAGCAGTTCTGGACTAGGAGCAGACAATGAGCAGTTCTTC.

This clone was recorded a few times. In DNA form, the CDR3 reads TGTGCCAGCAGCTCAACCAGGCAGACTCCCTACACAGATACGCAGTATTTT. Residues: CASSSTRQTPYTDTQYF. This sequence joins TRBV13 and TRBJ2-3; D is ambiguous. Germline V gene sequence: CDR1 PRHDT, CDR2 FYEKMQ (reference sequence). CDR3 length equals 17 residues. Trimming took 4 bases from V and 2 from J, leaving 19 bases between them.

The rearrangement uses TRBV6-5 and TRBJ1-5; D gene unclear. V dropped 0 bases and J dropped 9 bases, with 9 bases sitting between them. Germline lookup yields CDR1 MNHEY and CDR2 SVGAGI. CDR3 length equals 13 residues. CDR3 sequence reads: CASSYSKGRPQHF. The CDR3 nucleotides are TGTGCCAGCAGTTACTCGAAGGGCCGGCCCCAGCATTTT.

The rearrangement joins TRBV18 to TRBJ1-4; D unclear. This CDR3 comprises 15 residues. V dropped 2 bases and J dropped 5 bases, with 12 bases sitting between them. Germline assignment: CDR1 KGHSH and CDR2 LQKENI. The CDR3 DNA reads TGTGCCAGCTCACCAAGGGCAGGAGGAAATGAAAAACTGTTTTTT. This translates into CASSPRAGGNEKLFF.

There are a few counts of this clone. J is TRBJ2-7 and V is TRBV7-2, with D unresolved. The length of the CDR3 is 14 residues. V gave up 2 bases and J gave up 3 bases, with 11 bases separating them. The germline gives CDR1 SGHTA, CDR2 FQGNSA. The CDR3 DNA reads TGTGCCAGCAGCTTAAACGCAGGTGGCTACGAGCAGTACTTC. Translating it yields CASSLNAGGYEQYF.

V is TRBV6-5 and J is TRBJ2-7; D gene uncertain. CDR1 is MNHEY and CDR2 is SVGAGI in the germline V gene. The CDR3 consists of 11 residues. V dropped 10 bases and J dropped 6 bases, with 13 bases sitting between them. The CDR3 region has the DNA TGTGCCACCAAACGGTGGGGCGAGCAGTACTTC. Translation gives CATKRWGEQYF.

The rearrangement joins TRBV18 to TRBJ2-6; D is undetermined. Deletions cut 4 bases from V and 5 bases from J, with 9 bases between. CDR1 is KGHSH and CDR2 is LQKENI in the germline V gene. CDR3 length: 14 amino acids. The CDR3, as DNA: TGTGCCAGCTCACTAGCAGCCCGGGCCAACGTCCTGACTTTC. It codes for CASSLAARANVLTF.

CDR3: CASSPGQGSTDTQYF. The CDR3 DNA sequence: TGCGCCAGCAGCCCCGGACAGGGAAGCACAGATACGCAGTATTTT. V and J are TRBV4-3 and TRBJ2-3, with TRBD1 identical over 8 bases. This CDR3 has 15 residues. The ends lost 4 bases at V and 0 bases at J; junction bases unmatched: 3. The germline V gene encodes CDR1 LGHNA and CDR2 YSLEER.

V gene TRBV5-6 combines with J gene TRBJ2-7; 7 bases match TRBD1. This CDR3 is 17 amino acids long. Germline CDR1 and CDR2: SGHDT and YYEEEE. J was trimmed by 7 bases and V by 2 bases; bases with no gene match: 18. This CDR3 is CASSFKDRRYGAMEQYF. In nucleotides, the CDR3 is TGTGCCAGCAGCTTCAAGGACAGGCGATATGGAGCGATGGAGCAGTACTTC.

This clone was counted a single time. V is TRBV7-8 and J is TRBJ1-2; possible D gene TRBD1, 5 bases. The germline CDR1 and CDR2 sequences are SGHVS and FQNEAQ. The germline V and J ends were trimmed by 3 bases and 1 base, with 9 bases remaining between them. CDR3 length: 14 amino acids. The CDR3 coding sequence is TGTGCCAGCAGCTTGGGACCAGTTAACTATGGCTACACCTTC. It encodes CASSLGPVNYGYTF.

The chain is built from TRBV4-3 and TRBJ2-5, with D perhaps matching TRBD1 (6 bases). Looked up from germline, CDR1 is LGHNA and CDR2 is YSLEER. V was trimmed by 5 bases and J by 4 bases, leaving 17 bases between them. CDR3 length: 15 amino acids. In nucleotides, the CDR3 is TGCGCCAGCAGCTCATCAGGGGAGAGGCTAGAGACCCAGTACTTC. Translation gives CASSSSGERLETQYF.

The chain employs TRBV9 and TRBJ1-1; D is undetermined. Per the germline V gene, CDR1 is SGDLS and CDR2 is YYNGEE. V was shortened by 3 bases and J by 0 bases, with 9 bases between the two germline ends. CDR3 length: 14 amino acids. The CDR3: CASSALGLNTEAFF. The CDR3 nucleotides read TGTGCCAGCAGCGCACTGGGGTTGAACACTGAAGCTTTCTTT.

The V call is TRBV5-1, the J call TRBJ2-1, with TRBD2 matching over 9 bases. The CDR3 covers 16 residues. V lost 3 bases, J lost 9 bases, and 13 bases stayed unmatched. The germline V gene has CDR1 SGHRS and CDR2 YFSETQ. DNA for the CDR3: TGCGCCAGCAGCTACTCCCTCGCGGGGGGGCCCATTGAGCAGTTCTTC. It yields the protein CASSYSLAGGPIEQFF.

The chain links TRBV27 to TRBJ2-5, with 11 nucleotides matching TRBD2. In germline, CDR1 is MNHEY, CDR2 SMNVEV (reference sequence). The CDR3 length is 15 residues. Unmatched junction bases numbered 8, after V lost 6 bases and J lost 5 bases. Here the CDR3 reads CASRIAGGPRETQYF. Written as DNA, the CDR3 is TGTGCCAGCAGAATAGCGGGAGGGCCTCGGGAGACCCAGTACTTC.

The chain has TRBV5-1 and TRBJ2-4, with D unclear. V gave up 0 bases and J gave up 0 bases, with 10 bases separating them. CDR3 size: 16 residues. The V gene's germline CDR1 is SGHRS and CDR2 YFSETQ. CDR3 coding DNA: TGCGCCAGCAGCTTGGGCCCGGACCCAGCCAAAAACATTCAGTACTTC. Encoded protein: CASSLGPDPAKNIQYF.

This chain uses TRBV30 with TRBJ1-1; D is possibly TRBD1 (5 bases). This CDR3 comprises 13 residues. Trimming pared 3 bases from V and 6 bases from J, leaving 14 bases between. The germline CDR1 and CDR2 sequences are GTSNPN and SVGIG (reference sequence). The CDR3 spells CAWSPGQGPEAFF. DNA for the CDR3: TGTGCCTGGAGCCCAGGCCAGGGCCCTGAAGCTTTCTTT.

The chain carries TRBV6-1 and TRBJ2-5, with no clear D. Germline CDR1 reads MNHNS; CDR2 reads SASEGT. Trimming pared 4 bases from V and 1 base from J, leaving 10 bases between. The CDR3 has 14 residues. CDR3 sequence: CASSVYPAQETQYF. The CDR3 DNA is TGTGCCAGCAGTGTCTACCCGGCCCAAGAGACCCAGTACTTC.

This sequence joins TRBV9 and TRBJ2-5; D is perhaps TRBD1 (5 bases). The V gene lost 0 bases and the J gene lost 5 bases, with 11 bases spanning the gap. Germline CDR1 and CDR2: SGDLS and YYNGEE. CDR3 length: 14 amino acids. CDR3 residues: CASSVGGRWETQYF. CDR3 nucleotides: TGTGCCAGCAGCGTAGGGGGCAGATGGGAGACCCAGTACTTC.

This clone came up a few times. The chain carries TRBV5-1 and TRBJ2-5; D is undetermined. Germline V CDR1 and CDR2: SGHRS, YFSETQ. The CDR3 spans 14 residues. Trimming pared 0 bases from V and 5 bases from J, leaving 11 bases between. CDR3 sequence reads: CASSLGGQRETQYF. CDR3 DNA sequence: TGCGCCAGCAGCTTGGGAGGTCAAAGGGAGACCCAGTACTTC. The full variable domain, its missing parts supplied by reference TRBV5-1 and TRBJ2-5, is KAGVTQTPRYLIKTRGQQVTLSCSPISGHRSVSWYQQTPGQGLQFLFEYFSETQRNKGNFPGRFSGRQFSNSRSEMNVSTLELGDSALYLCASSLGGQRETQYFGPGTRLLVL.

The chain recombines TRBV7-9 with TRBJ2-5; no clear D gene. The germline gives CDR1 SEHNR, CDR2 FQNEAQ (reference sequence). There are 14 residues in the CDR3. V lost 3 bases, J lost 3 bases, and 11 bases lay in between. CDR3 nucleotide sequence: TGTGCCAGCAGCTTTTGGCAGACCAAAGAGACCCAGTACTTC. This sequence encodes CASSFWQTKETQYF.

In this sample, this clone turned up a few times. J is TRBJ1-2 and V is TRBV7-9; a weak D match, TRBD1 (5 bases). This CDR3 comprises 12 residues. The germline V gene has CDR1 SEHNR and CDR2 FQNEAQ (reference sequence). The V and J ends lost 5 bases and 8 bases respectively, with 12 bases between them. CDR3 DNA sequence: TGTGCCAGCAGCGCAGGGTTCGGAGGCTACACCTTC. Translated, it gives CASSAGFGGYTF. Drawing the rest from reference TRBV7-9 and TRBJ1-2, the complete variable domain is DTGVSQNPRHKITKRGQNVTFRCDPISEHNRLYWYRQTLGQGPEFLTYFQNEAQLEKSRLLSDRFSAERPKGSFSTLEIQRTEQGDSAMYLCASSAGFGGYTFGSGTRLTVV.

The chain recombines TRBV7-9 with TRBJ2-5; possible D gene TRBD1, 5 bases. The CDR3 consists of 14 residues. CDR1 and CDR2 from the germline V gene are SEHNR and FQNEAQ (reference sequence). Trimming left V 4 bases short and J 5 bases short, with 14 bases between. CDR3 residues: CASSSPGNGETQYF. In nucleotides, the CDR3 is TGTGCCAGCAGCTCCCCAGGGAATGGGGAGACCCAGTACTTC.

The chain joins TRBV18 to TRBJ2-7, with D hard to call. The CDR3 totals 13 residues. Germline CDR1 and CDR2: KGHSH and LQKENI. Trimming pared 3 bases from V and 6 bases from J, leaving 12 bases between. The CDR3 sequence: CASSPLFSGEQYV. The DNA for the CDR3 is TGTGCCAGCTCACCCCTTTTTTCAGGCGAGCAGTACGTC.

This clone was picked up a small number of times. V gene TRBV6-1 combines with J gene TRBJ1-5, with no clear D. From germline, CDR1 is MNHNS and CDR2 SASEGT. The CDR3 has 12 residues. The V gene lost 6 bases and the J gene lost 4 bases, with 7 bases spanning the gap. The CDR3 is CASRPINQPQHF. The CDR3 DNA follows: TGTGCCAGCAGGCCTATAAATCAGCCCCAGCATTTT.